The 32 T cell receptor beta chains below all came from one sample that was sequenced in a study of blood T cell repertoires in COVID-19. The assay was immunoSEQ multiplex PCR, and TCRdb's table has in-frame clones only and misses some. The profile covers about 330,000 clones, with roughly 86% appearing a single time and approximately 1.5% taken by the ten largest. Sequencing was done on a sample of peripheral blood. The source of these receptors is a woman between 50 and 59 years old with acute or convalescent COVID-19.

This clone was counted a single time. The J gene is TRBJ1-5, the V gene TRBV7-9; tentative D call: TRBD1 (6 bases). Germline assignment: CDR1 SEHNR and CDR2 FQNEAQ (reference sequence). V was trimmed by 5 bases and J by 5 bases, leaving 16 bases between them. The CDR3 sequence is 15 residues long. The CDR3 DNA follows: TGTGCCAGCAGCCCTACCGGGACACTCGATCAGCCCCAGCATTTT. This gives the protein CASSPTGTLDQPQHF.

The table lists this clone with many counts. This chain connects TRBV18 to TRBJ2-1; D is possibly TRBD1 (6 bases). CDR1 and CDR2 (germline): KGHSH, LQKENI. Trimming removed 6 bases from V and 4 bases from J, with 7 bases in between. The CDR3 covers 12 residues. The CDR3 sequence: CASSDRYNEQFF. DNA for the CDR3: TGTGCCAGCTCGGACAGATACAATGAGCAGTTCTTC.

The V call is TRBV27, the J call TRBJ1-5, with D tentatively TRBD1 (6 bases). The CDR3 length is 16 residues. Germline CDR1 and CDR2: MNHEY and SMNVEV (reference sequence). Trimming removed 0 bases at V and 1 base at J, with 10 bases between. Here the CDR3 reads CASSLSARGSNQPQHF. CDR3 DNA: TGTGCCAGCAGTTTATCAGCTAGGGGGAGCAATCAGCCCCAGCATTTT.

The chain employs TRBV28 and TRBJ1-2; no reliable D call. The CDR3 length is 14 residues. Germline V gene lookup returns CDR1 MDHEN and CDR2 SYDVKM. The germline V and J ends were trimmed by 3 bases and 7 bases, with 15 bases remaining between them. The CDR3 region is CASSFILVAGGYTF. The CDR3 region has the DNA TGTGCCAGCAGTTTCATCTTGGTGGCTGGTGGCTACACCTTC.

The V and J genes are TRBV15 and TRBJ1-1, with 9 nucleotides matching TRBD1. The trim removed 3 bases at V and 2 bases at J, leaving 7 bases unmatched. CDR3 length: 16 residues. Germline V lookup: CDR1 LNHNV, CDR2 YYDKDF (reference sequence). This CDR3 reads CATSRGPGQGNTEAFF. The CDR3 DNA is TGTGCCACCAGCAGGGGACCGGGACAGGGAAACACTGAAGCTTTCTTT. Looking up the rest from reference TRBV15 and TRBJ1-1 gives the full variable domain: DAMVIQNPRYQVTQFGKPVTLSCSQTLNHNVMYWYQQKSSQAPKLLFHYYDKDFNNEADTPDNFQSRRPNTSFCFLDIRSPGLGDTAMYLCATSRGPGQGNTEAFFGQGTRLTVV.

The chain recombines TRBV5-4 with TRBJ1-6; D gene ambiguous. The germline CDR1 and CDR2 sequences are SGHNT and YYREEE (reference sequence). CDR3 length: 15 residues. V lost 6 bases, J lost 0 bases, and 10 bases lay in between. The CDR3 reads CASKPSSSYNSPLHF. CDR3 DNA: TGTGCCAGCAAGCCGTCGAGCTCCTATAATTCACCCCTCCACTTT.

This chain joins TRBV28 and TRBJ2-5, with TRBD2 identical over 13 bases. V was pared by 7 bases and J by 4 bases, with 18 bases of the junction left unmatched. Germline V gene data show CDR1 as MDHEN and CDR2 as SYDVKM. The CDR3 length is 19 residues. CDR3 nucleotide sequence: TGTGCCAGCAATATGAGGACTAGCGGGAGTCTTTTGTTTTCAGAGACCCAGTACTTC. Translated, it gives CASNMRTSGSLLFSETQYF.

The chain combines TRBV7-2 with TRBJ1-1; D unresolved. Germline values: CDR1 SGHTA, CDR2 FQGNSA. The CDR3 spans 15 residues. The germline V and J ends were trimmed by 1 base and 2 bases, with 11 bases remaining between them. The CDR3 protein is CASSLGPAINTEAFF. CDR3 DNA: TGTGCCAGCAGCTTAGGGCCAGCGATAAACACTGAAGCTTTCTTT.

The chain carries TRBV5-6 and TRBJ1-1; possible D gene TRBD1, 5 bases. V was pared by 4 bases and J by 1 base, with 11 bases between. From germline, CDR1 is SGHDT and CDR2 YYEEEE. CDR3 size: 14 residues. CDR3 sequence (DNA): TGTGCCAGCAGCGGCACAGGTGGGAACACTGAAGCTTTCTTT. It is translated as CASSGTGGNTEAFF.

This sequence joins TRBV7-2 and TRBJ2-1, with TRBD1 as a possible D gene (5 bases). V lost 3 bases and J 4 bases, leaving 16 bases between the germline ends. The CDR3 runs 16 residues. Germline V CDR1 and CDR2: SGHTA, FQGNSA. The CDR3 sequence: CASSFTATGTYNEQFF. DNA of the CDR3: TGTGCCAGCAGCTTTACCGCAACAGGCACTTACAATGAGCAGTTCTTC.

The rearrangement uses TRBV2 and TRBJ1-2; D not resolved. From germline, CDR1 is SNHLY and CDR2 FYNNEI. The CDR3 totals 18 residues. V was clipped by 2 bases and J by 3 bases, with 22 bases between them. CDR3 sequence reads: CASSERGVYMYSHYGYTF. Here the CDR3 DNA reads TGTGCCAGCAGTGAACGGGGAGTTTATATGTATAGTCACTATGGCTACACCTTC. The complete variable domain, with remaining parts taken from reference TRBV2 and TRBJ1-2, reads EPEVTQTPSHQVTQMGQEVILRCVPISNHLYFYWYRQILGQKVEFLVSFYNNEISEKSEIFDDQFSVERPDGSNFTLKIRSTKLEDSAMYFCASSERGVYMYSHYGYTFGSGTRLTVV.

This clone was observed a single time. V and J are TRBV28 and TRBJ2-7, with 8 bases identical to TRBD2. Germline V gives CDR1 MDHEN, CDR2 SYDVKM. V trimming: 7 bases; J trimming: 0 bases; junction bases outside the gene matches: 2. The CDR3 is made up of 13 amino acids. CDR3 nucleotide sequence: TGTGCCAGCACTGGACTAGCCTCCTACGAGCAGTACTTC. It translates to CASTGLASYEQYF.

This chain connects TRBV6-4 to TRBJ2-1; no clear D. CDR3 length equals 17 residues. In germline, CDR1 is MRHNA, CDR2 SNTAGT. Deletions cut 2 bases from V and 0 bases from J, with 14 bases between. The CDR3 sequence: CASSDAAAVSSYNEQFF. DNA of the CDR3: TGTGCCAGCAGTGACGCGGCGGCAGTCAGCTCCTACAATGAGCAGTTCTTC.

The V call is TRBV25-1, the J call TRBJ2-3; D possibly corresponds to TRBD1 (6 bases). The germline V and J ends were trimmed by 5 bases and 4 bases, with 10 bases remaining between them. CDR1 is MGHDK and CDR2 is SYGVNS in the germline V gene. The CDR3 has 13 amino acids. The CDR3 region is CASSLQGPDTQYF. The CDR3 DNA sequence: TGTGCCAGCAGTCTACAGGGTCCAGATACGCAGTATTTT. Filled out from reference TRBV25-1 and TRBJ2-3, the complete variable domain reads EADIYQTPRYLVIGTGKKITLECSQTMGHDKMYWYQQDPGMELHLIHYSYGVNSTEKGDLSSESTVSRIRTEHFPLTLESARPSHTSQYLCASSLQGPDTQYFGPGTRLTVL.

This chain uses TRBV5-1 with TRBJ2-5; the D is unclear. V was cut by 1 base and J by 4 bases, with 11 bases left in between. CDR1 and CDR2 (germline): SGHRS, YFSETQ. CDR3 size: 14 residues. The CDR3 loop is CASSLRSIRETQYF. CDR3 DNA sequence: TGCGCCAGCAGCTTGCGAAGCATCCGAGAGACCCAGTACTTC.

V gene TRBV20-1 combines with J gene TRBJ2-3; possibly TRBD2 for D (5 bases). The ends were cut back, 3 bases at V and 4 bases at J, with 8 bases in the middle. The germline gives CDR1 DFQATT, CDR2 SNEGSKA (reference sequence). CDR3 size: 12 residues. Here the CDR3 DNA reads TGCAGTGCTAGTCTCGGGGCAGATACGCAGTATTTT. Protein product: CSASLGADTQYF.

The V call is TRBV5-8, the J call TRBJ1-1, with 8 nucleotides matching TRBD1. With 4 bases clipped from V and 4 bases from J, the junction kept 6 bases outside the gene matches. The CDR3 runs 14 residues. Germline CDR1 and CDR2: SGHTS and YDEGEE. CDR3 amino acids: CASSPRQGSTEAFF. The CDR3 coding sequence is TGTGCCAGCAGCCCGCGACAGGGGAGCACTGAAGCTTTCTTT.

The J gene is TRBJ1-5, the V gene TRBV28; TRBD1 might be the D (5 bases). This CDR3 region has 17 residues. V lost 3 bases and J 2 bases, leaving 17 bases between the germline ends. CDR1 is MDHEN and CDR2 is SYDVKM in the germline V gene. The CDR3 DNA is TGTGCCAGCAGTTTCTTGACAGCTCCCTCGGGCAATCAGCCCCAGCATTTT. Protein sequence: CASSFLTAPSGNQPQHF.

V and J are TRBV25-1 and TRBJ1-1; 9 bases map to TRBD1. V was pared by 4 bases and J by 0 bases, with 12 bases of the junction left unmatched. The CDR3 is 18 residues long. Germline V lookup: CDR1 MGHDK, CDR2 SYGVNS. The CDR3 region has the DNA TGTGCCAGCAGTGCTACAGGGGGCTTGTTTAAGGTGAACACTGAAGCTTTCTTT. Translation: CASSATGGLFKVNTEAFF.

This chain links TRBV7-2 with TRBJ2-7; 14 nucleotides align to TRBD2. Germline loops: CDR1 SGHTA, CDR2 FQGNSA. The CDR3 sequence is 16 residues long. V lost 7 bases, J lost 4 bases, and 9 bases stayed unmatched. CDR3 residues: CASTKTGTSGSYEQYF. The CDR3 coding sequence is TGTGCCAGCACCAAAACCGGGACTAGCGGGAGTTACGAGCAGTACTTC.

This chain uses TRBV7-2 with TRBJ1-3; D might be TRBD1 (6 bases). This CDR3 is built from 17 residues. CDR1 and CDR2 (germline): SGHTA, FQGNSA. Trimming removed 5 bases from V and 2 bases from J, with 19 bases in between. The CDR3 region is CASSPSSARGPGNTIYF. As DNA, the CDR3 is TGTGCCAGCAGCCCCAGCTCGGCCAGGGGCCCTGGAAACACCATATATTTT.

CDR3 residues: CASSSRAGDHQPQHF. The DNA for the CDR3 is TGTGCCAGCTCATCCCGGGCGGGAGATCATCAGCCCCAGCATTTT. The chain joins TRBV18 to TRBJ1-5; no definite D call. The CDR3 contains 15 residues. V lost 5 bases, J lost 5 bases, and 16 bases lay in between. Germline assignment: CDR1 KGHSH and CDR2 LQKENI.

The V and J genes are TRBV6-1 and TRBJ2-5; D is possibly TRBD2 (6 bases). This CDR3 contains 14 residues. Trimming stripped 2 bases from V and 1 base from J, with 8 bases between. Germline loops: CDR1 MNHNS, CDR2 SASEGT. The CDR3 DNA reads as TGTGCCAGCAGTGAATCGGGGGTCCAAGAGACCCAGTACTTC. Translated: CASSESGVQETQYF.

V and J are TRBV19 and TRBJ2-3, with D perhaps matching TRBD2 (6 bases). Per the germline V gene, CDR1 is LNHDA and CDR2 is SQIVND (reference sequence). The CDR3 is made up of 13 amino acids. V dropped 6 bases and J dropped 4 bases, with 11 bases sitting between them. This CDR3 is CASSGGNADTQYF. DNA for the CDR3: TGTGCCAGTAGCGGCGGGAATGCAGATACGCAGTATTTT.

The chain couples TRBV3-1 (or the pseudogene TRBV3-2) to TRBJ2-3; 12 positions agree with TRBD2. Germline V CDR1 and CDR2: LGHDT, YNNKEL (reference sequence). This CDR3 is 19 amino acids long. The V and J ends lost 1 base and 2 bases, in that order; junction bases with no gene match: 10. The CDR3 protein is CASSQVPPWTSGNTDTQYF. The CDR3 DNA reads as TGTGCCAGCAGCCAAGTACCCCCCTGGACTAGCGGGAACACAGATACGCAGTATTTT.

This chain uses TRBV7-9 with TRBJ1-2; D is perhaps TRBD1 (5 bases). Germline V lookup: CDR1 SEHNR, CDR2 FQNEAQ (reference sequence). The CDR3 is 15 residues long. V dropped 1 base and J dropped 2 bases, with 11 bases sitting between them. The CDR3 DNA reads TGTGCCAGCAGCTTAGACGTTGGGGCCAACTATGGCTACACCTTC. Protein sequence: CASSLDVGANYGYTF. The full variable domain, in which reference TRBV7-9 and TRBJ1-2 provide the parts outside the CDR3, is DTGVSQNPRHKITKRGQNVTFRCDPISEHNRLYWYRQTLGQGPEFLTYFQNEAQLEKSRLLSDRFSAERPKGSFSTLEIQRTEQGDSAMYLCASSLDVGANYGYTFGSGTRLTVV.

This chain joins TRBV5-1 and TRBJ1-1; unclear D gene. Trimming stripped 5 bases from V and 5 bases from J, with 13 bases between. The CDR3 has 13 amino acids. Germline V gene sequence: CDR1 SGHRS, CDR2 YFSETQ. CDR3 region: CASRITVMTEAFF. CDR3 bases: TGCGCCAGCAGGATTACAGTCATGACTGAAGCTTTCTTT.

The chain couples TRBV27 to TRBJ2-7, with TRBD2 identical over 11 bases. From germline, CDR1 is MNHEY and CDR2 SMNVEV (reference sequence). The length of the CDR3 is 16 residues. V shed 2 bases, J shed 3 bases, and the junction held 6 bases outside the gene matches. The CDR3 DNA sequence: TGTGCCAGCAGTTTACTAGTAGCGGGAGGGGGCTACGAGCAGTACTTC. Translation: CASSLLVAGGGYEQYF.

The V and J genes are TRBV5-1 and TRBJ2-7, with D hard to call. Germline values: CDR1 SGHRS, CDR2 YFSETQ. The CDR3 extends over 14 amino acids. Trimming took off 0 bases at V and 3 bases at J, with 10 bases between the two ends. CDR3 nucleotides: TGCGCCAGCAGCTTGGGGCCTGGCGGCTACGAGCAGTACTTC. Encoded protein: CASSLGPGGYEQYF.

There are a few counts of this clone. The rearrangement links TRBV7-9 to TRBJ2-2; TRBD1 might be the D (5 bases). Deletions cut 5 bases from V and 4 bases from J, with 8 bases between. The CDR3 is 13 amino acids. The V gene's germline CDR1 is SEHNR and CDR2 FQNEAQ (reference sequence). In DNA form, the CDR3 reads TGTGCCAGCAGCCTCACAGGCACCGGGGAGCTGTTTTTT. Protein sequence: CASSLTGTGELFF.

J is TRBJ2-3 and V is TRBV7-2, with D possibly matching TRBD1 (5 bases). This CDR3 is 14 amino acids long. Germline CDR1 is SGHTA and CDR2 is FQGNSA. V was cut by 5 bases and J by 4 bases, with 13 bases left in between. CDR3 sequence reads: CASSPSLGADTQYF. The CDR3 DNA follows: TGTGCCAGCAGCCCGAGCTTAGGGGCAGATACGCAGTATTTT. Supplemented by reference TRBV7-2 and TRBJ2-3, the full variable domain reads GAGVSQSPSNKVTEKGKDVELRCDPISGHTALYWYRQSLGQGLEFLIYFQGNSAPDKSGLPSDRFSAERTGGSVSTLTIQRTQQEDSAVYLCASSPSLGADTQYFGPGTRLTVL.

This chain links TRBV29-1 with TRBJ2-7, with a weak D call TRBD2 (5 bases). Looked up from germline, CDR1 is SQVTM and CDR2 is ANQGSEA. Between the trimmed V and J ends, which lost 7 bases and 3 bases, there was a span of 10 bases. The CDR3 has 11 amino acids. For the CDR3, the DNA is TGCAGCGCCGACGGACTCTACGAGCAGTACTTC. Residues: CSADGLYEQYF.